These 14 T cell receptor beta chains were all obtained from the same sample, sequenced in a study of cytomegalovirus exposure and HLA in healthy donors. A multiplex PCR was run with 60 Vbeta primers and 13 Jbeta primers. Produced via immunoSEQ multiplex PCR; TCRdb's table is partial and in-frame only. The sample contains 75,000 to 100,000 clones, around 8% of which appear only once. Sequencing was carried out using PBMCs. The receptors come from a man in his forties or fifties in good health and CMV-seronegative.

This chain connects TRBV6-1 to TRBJ1-2, with D possibly matching TRBD1 (5 bases). This CDR3 region has 13 residues. Germline CDR1 reads MNHNS; CDR2 reads SASEGT. V was cut by 6 bases and J by 4 bases, with 12 bases left in between. CDR3 DNA: TGTGCCAGCAGAACGGGGGTCCTCTATGGCTACACCTTC. Translation: CASRTGVLYGYTF.

This clone was observed a handful of times. The chain employs TRBV6-6 and TRBJ1-2, with 7 bases aligning to TRBD1. The ends lost 4 bases at V and 5 bases at J; junction bases unmatched: 4. The CDR3 has 13 amino acids. Germline lookup yields CDR1 MNHNY and CDR2 SVGAGI (reference sequence). The CDR3 here is CASSSTGRYGYTF. CDR3 DNA sequence: TGTGCCAGCAGTTCGACAGGGCGGTATGGCTACACCTTC.

This clone was detected only a few times. This rearrangement joins TRBV14 to TRBJ1-4; no firm D call. The germline gives CDR1 SGHDN, CDR2 FVKESK. The length of the CDR3 is 14 residues. V was trimmed by 2 bases and J by 11 bases, leaving 15 bases between them. The CDR3 loop is CASSQREPGRKLFF. The CDR3 nucleotides read TGTGCCAGCAGCCAACGGGAGCCCGGTCGGAAACTGTTTTTT.

This clone was detected a few times. The gene calls are TRBV11-2 and TRBJ2-7, with D uncertain. Per the germline V gene, CDR1 is SGHAT and CDR2 is FQNNGV. The ends were cut back, 1 base at V and 4 bases at J, with 17 bases in the middle. The length of the CDR3 is 16 residues. CDR3 loop: CASSLGARYRAYEQYF. Here the CDR3 DNA reads TGTGCCAGCAGCTTAGGCGCCCGTTACAGAGCATACGAGCAGTACTTC.

This clone was counted between two and nine times. This chain uses TRBV7-8 with TRBJ1-2; a weak D match, TRBD1 (6 bases). The germline gives CDR1 SGHVS, CDR2 FQNEAQ. Deletions cut 0 bases from V and 9 bases from J, with 14 bases between. This CDR3 has 14 residues. For the CDR3, the DNA is TGTGCCAGCAGCTTAGCGGATCACAGGGAGAGCTACACCTTC. This gives the protein CASSLADHRESYTF.

This clone was seen only a few times. The chain recombines TRBV2 with TRBJ1-2, with TRBD1 identical over 9 bases. This CDR3 has 13 residues. V gave up 7 bases and J gave up 8 bases; unmatched junction bases: 8. Germline lookup yields CDR1 SNHLY and CDR2 FYNNEI. The CDR3 DNA reads as TGTGCCAGCACCTTCTGGGACAGGGAAGGCTACACCTTC. Translated, it gives CASTFWDREGYTF.

A few counts support this clone. The rearrangement uses TRBV7-8 and TRBJ1-2; 7 nucleotides line up with TRBD1. Germline V lookup: CDR1 SGHVS, CDR2 FQNEAQ. V shed 0 bases, J shed 4 bases, and the junction held 2 bases outside the gene matches. The length of the CDR3 is 14 residues. CDR3 in DNA: TGTGCCAGCAGCTTAGCGGGACAGCGCTATGGCTACACCTTC. It yields the protein CASSLAGQRYGYTF. Looking up the rest from reference TRBV7-8 and TRBJ1-2 gives the full variable domain: GAGVSQSPRYKVAKRGQDVALRCDPISGHVSLFWYQQALGQGPEFLTYFQNEAQLDKSGLPSDRFFAERPEGSVSTLKIQRTQQEDSAVYLCASSLAGQRYGYTFGSGTRLTVV.

With regard to this clone: A read error may produce the germline difference seen at one junction end. The chain recombines TRBV7-7 with TRBJ2-7; D may be TRBD1 (5 bases). Germline assignment: CDR1 SSHAT and CDR2 FNYEAQ (reference sequence). The CDR3 extends over 15 amino acids. The chain's CDR3 is CASTHDRTTSYEQYF. CDR3 bases: TGTGCTAGCACCCATGACCGGACAACCTCCTACGAGCAGTACTTC.

The rearrangement links TRBV5-6 to TRBJ2-6; D gene unclear. The V end lost 4 bases, the J end lost 2 bases, and 10 bases lay between the germline ends. The CDR3 length is 15 residues. The germline V gene encodes CDR1 SGHDT and CDR2 YYEEEE. The CDR3 bases are TGTGCCAGCAGCCAATTAGCCCCTGGGGCCAACGTCCTGACTTTC. This gives the protein CASSQLAPGANVLTF. Looking up the rest from reference TRBV5-6 and TRBJ2-6 gives the full variable domain: DAGVTQSPTHLIKTRGQQVTLRCSPKSGHDTVSWYQQALGQGPQFIFQYYEEEERQRGNFPDRFSGHQFPNYSSELNVNALLLGDSALYLCASSQLAPGANVLTFGAGSRLTVL.

This clone appeared once. Its ends do not fully match the called genes, so a read error is possible. The gene calls are TRBV27 and TRBJ1-1; tentatively, D is TRBD1 (6 bases). The CDR3 runs to 14 residues. The V gene's germline CDR1 is MNHEY and CDR2 SMNVEV (reference sequence). This CDR3 is CAGSLLAGATEAFF. Written as DNA, the CDR3 is TGTGCCGGCAGTTTATTGGCAGGGGCAACTGAAGCTTTCTTT.

The chain carries TRBV30 and TRBJ2-3; possible D gene TRBD2, 6 bases. The ends were cut back, 5 bases at V and 6 bases at J, with 15 bases in the middle. The germline gives CDR1 GTSNPN, CDR2 SVGIG (reference sequence). The CDR3 has 13 residues. The CDR3 DNA reads TGTGCCTGGCAGGCGGAGGGCCAGGATACGCAGTATTTT. Translating gives CAWQAEGQDTQYF.

The chain's CDR3 is CASRGGGSLNTEAFF. CDR3 in DNA: TGTGCCAGTAGGGGTGGAGGCAGCTTGAACACTGAAGCTTTCTTT. The chain combines TRBV19 with TRBJ1-1; no definite D call. V lost 6 bases to trimming and J lost 0 bases, with 14 bases between them. The CDR3 totals 15 residues. Looked up from germline, CDR1 is LNHDA and CDR2 is SQIVND (reference sequence).

The table lists this clone with a few counts. The rearrangement links TRBV28 to TRBJ2-5, with a tentative D call TRBD2 (5 bases). Between the trimmed V and J ends, which lost 2 bases and 9 bases, there was a span of 10 bases. Germline loops: CDR1 MDHEN, CDR2 SYDVKM. This CDR3 has 12 amino acids. The CDR3 coding sequence is TGTGCCAGCAGTTTAACGTTGGACTCCCAGTACTTC. This codes for CASSLTLDSQYF.

The rearrangement uses TRBV29-1 and TRBJ1-2; D possibly corresponds to TRBD1 (6 bases). This CDR3 has 14 residues. Trimming cost V 1 base and J 2 bases, with 11 bases left between them. Per germline, CDR1 SQVTM and CDR2 ANQGSEA. The CDR3, as DNA: TGCAGCGTTGAAGCCAGGGGTCCAAACTATGGCTACACCTTC. Translated, it gives CSVEARGPNYGYTF.